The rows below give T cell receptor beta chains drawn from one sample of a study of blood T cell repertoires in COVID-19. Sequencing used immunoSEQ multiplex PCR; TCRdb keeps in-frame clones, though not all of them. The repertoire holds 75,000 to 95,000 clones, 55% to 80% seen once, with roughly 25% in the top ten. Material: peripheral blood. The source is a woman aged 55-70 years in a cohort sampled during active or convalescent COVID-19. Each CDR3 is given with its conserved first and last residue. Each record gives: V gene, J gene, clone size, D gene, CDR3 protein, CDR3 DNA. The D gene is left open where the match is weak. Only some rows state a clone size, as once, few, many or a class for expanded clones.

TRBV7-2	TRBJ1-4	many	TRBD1	CASSVDRGSEKLFF	TGTGCCAGCAGTGTGGACAGGGGAAGCGAAAAACTGTTTTTT
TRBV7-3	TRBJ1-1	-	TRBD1	CASSLNRGETEAFF	TGTGCCAGCAGCCTGAACAGGGGTGAAACTGAAGCTTTCTTT
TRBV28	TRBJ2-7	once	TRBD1	CASSLIGQVYEQYF	TGTGCCAGCAGTTTAATCGGACAGGTATACGAGCAGTACTTC
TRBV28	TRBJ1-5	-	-	CASSRRYGSRPQHF	TGTGCCAGCAGTCGGAGGTACGGTTCTCGGCCCCAGCATTTT
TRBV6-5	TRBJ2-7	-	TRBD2	CASSYSRLAAYEQYF	TGTGCCAGCAGTTACTCCCGCCTAGCGGCCTACGAGCAGTACTTC
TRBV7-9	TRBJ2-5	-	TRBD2	CASSFPPGLAGEETQYF	TGTGCCAGCAGCTTTCCCCCCGGACTAGCGGGGGAAGAGACCCAGTACTTC
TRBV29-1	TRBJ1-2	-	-	CSGAKGNYGYTF	TGCAGCGGGGCTAAGGGGAACTATGGCTACACCTTC
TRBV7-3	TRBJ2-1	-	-	CASSQRVQEGNEQFF	TGTGCCAGCAGTCAACGAGTCCAGGAGGGCAATGAGCAGTTCTTC
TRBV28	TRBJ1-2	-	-	CASSFLQDYGYTF	TGTGCCAGCAGTTTTCTACAGGACTATGGCTACACCTTC
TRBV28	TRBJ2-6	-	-	CASSPQGFGANVLTF	TGTGCCAGCAGCCCACAGGGCTTTGGGGCCAACGTCCTGACTTTC
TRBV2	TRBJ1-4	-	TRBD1	CASSFGTANEKLFF	TGTGCCAGCAGTTTCGGGACAGCTAATGAAAAACTGTTTTTT
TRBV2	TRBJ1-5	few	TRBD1	CASSETGVSQPQHF	TGTGCCAGCAGTGAGACAGGGGTTAGTCAGCCCCAGCATTTT
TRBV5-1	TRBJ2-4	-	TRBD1	CASSLQGFTAKNIQYF	TGCGCCAGCAGCTTACAGGGGTTTACGGCCAAAAACATTCAGTACTTC
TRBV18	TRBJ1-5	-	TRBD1	CASSPDRGGNQPQHF	TGTGCCAGCTCACCTGACAGGGGCGGAAATCAGCCCCAGCATTTT
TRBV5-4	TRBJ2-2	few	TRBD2	CASSPQIGLAGGLNTGELFF	TGTGCCAGCAGCCCGCAGATTGGACTAGCGGGGGGGTTGAACACCGGGGAGCTGTTTTTT
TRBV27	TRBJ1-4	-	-	CASSSRGILEKLFF	TGTGCCAGCAGTTCTCGCGGGATCCTCGAAAAACTGTTTTTT
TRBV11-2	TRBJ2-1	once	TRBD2	CASSFLAGDYNEQFF	TGTGCCAGCAGCTTTCTAGCGGGGGATTACAATGAGCAGTTCTTC
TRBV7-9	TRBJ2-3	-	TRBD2	CASQPRGGSTDTQYF	TGTGCCAGCCAGCCCCGGGGGGGAAGCACAGATACGCAGTATTTT
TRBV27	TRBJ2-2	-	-	CASRRWTETGELFF	TGTGCCAGCAGACGCTGGACTGAAACCGGGGAGCTGTTTTTT
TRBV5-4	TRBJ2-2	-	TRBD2	CASSSGTSFSGELFF	TGTGCCAGCAGCTCGGGGACTAGTTTTTCCGGGGAGCTGTTTTTT
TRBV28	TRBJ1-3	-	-	CASSLPHRDRAGNTIYF	TGTGCCAGCAGTTTACCCCACAGGGATCGAGCTGGAAACACCATATATTTT
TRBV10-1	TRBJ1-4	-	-	CASTGGKTVF	TGCGCCAGCACGGGGGGAAAAACTGTTTTT
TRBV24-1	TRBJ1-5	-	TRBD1	CATNTPSTGAGQQPQHF	TGTGCCACCAACACCCCATCGACAGGGGCGGGTCAGCAGCCCCAGCATTTT
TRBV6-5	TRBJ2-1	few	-	CASSYSSLNRIDEQFF	TGTGCCAGCAGTTACTCGAGTTTAAACAGGATCGATGAGCAGTTCTTC
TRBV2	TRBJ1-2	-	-	CASRRTVSAGYTF	TGTGCCAGCAGGAGGACAGTAAGCGCTGGCTACACCTTC
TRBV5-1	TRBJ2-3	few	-	CASSLIVGGASTDTQYF	TGCGCCAGCAGCCTGATCGTGGGCGGGGCCAGCACAGATACGCAGTATTTT
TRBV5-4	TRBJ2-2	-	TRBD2	CASSAGLAFGELFF	TGTGCCAGCAGCGCGGGACTAGCATTCGGGGAGCTGTTTTTT
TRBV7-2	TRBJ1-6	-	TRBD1	CASSSDPTGVYNSPLHF	TGTGCCAGCAGCTCCGACCCGACAGGGGTCTATAATTCACCCCTCCACTTT